What follows are 12 T cell receptor beta chains derived from one specimen sequenced in a study of shared clonotypes between healthy human individuals. Libraries were prepared by immunoSEQ multiplex PCR; TCRdb keeps only in-frame clonotypes and omits some of them. This repertoire shows millions of clones, around nine tenths found once; its top ten account for roughly 0.13%. Sequenced: naive CD4+ T cells sorted from blood. Subset denoted: CD45RA+ positively selected. The receptors here all came from a man between 18 and 35 years old in good health.

This chain connects TRBV7-6 to TRBJ2-5; D is uncertain. The V and J ends lost 1 base and 4 bases respectively, with 10 bases between them. The germline V gene has CDR1 SGHVS and CDR2 FNYEAQ. This CDR3 region has 14 residues. CDR3: CASSLVSFGETQYF. CDR3 in DNA: TGTGCCAGCAGCTTAGTTAGTTTTGGAGAGACCCAGTACTTC.

The chain couples TRBV2 to TRBJ1-2, with D perhaps TRBD1 (6 bases). The germline V and J ends were trimmed by 7 bases and 7 bases, with 16 bases remaining between them. The CDR3 is 13 amino acids. CDR1 and CDR2 (germline): SNHLY, FYNNEI. DNA of the CDR3: TGTGCCAGCAAGGAGGGGGAGAGCGGTGGCTACACCTTC. Translating it yields CASKEGESGGYTF.

The chain uses TRBV6-5 and TRBJ2-2; TRBD2 agrees at 10 bases. The CDR3 is made up of 15 amino acids. The V and J ends lost 6 bases and 4 bases, in that order; junction bases with no gene match: 5. The germline V gene has CDR1 MNHEY and CDR2 SVGAGI. The CDR3 is CASSRTSGVTGELFF. The CDR3 DNA reads as TGTGCCAGCAGCCGGACTAGCGGAGTCACCGGGGAGCTGTTTTTT.

The chain couples TRBV4-3 to TRBJ2-3; TRBD1 or TRBD2 may be the D gene (5 bases each). The CDR3 runs 14 residues. V lost 0 bases to trimming and J lost 7 bases, with 11 bases between them. The V gene's germline CDR1 is LGHNA and CDR2 YSLEER. The CDR3 spells CASSQERGAYTQYF. The CDR3 nucleotides are TGCGCCAGCAGCCAAGAAAGAGGGGCGTATACGCAGTATTTT.

The chain links TRBV28 to TRBJ2-3; a weak D match, TRBD1 (6 bases). Germline CDR1 MDHEN, CDR2 SYDVKM. V was shortened by 2 bases and J by 2 bases, with 14 bases between the two germline ends. The CDR3 length is 16 residues. CDR3 amino acids: CASSLPHRAPTDTQYF. Here the CDR3 DNA reads TGTGCCAGCAGTTTACCCCACAGGGCCCCCACAGATACGCAGTATTTT.

The chain is built from TRBV10-3 and TRBJ2-3; 7 nucleotides line up with TRBD2. The J segment lost 2 bases and the V segment lost 6 bases, leaving 8 bases of the junction unmatched. Germline values: CDR1 ENHRY, CDR2 SYGVKD. The CDR3 is made up of 15 amino acids. The CDR3 sequence: CAIRGGREVTDTQYF. The CDR3 region has the DNA TGTGCCATCAGGGGGGGGAGGGAAGTCACAGATACGCAGTATTTT.

This chain uses TRBV20-1 with TRBJ2-7; D gene ambiguous. Deletions cut 6 bases from V and 3 bases from J, with 9 bases between. This CDR3 region has 11 residues. In germline, CDR1 is DFQATT, CDR2 SNEGSKA (reference sequence). This CDR3 reads CSAQYLYEQYF. Written as DNA, the CDR3 is TGCAGTGCCCAGTATCTCTACGAGCAGTACTTC.

V usage is TRBV10-3 and J usage is TRBJ1-5; weak D call: TRBD1 (6 bases). Germline V gene sequence: CDR1 ENHRY, CDR2 SYGVKD. This CDR3 has 20 residues. The germline V and J ends were trimmed by 4 bases and 4 bases, with 29 bases remaining between them. CDR3 DNA sequence: TGTGCCATCAGTGGCCATAATACAGGGAATTGGACCGGGGGGAATCAGCCCCAGCATTTT. Translated, it gives CAISGHNTGNWTGGNQPQHF.

The chain has TRBV18 and TRBJ2-1; 14 bases fit TRBD2. V trimming: 3 bases; J trimming: 0 bases; junction bases outside the gene matches: 7. The CDR3 is made up of 19 amino acids. CDR1 is KGHSH, CDR2 LQKENI, per germline. The CDR3 loop reads CASSPLVGTSGSSYNEQFF. Here the CDR3 DNA reads TGTGCCAGCTCACCTTTGGTGGGGACTAGCGGGAGCTCCTACAATGAGCAGTTCTTC.

V is TRBV5-3 and J is TRBJ2-7; 9 bases line up with TRBD2. TRBV5-3 is an open reading frame, and its role is uncertain. The CDR3 is 18 residues long. Trimming removed 2 bases from V and 3 bases from J; junction bases left unmatched: 15. CDR3 protein: CARSFSSPREGPIYEQYF. CDR3 in DNA: TGTGCCAGAAGCTTTTCCTCCCCGCGGGAGGGCCCGATCTACGAGCAGTACTTC.

The chain recombines TRBV10-3 with TRBJ2-2; unclear D gene. The CDR3 is 11 amino acids. With 6 bases removed from V and 7 bases from J, the gap between germline ends came to 6 bases. Germline V lookup: CDR1 ENHRY, CDR2 SYGVKD. The CDR3 nucleotides are TGTGCCATCAGCCAATACGGGGAGCTGTTTTTT. It codes for CAISQYGELFF.

The J gene is TRBJ2-7, the V gene TRBV4-2; D is ambiguous. CDR1 is LGHNA, CDR2 YNFKEQ, per germline. The CDR3 has 14 amino acids. V was pared by 0 bases and J by 2 bases, with 8 bases between. The DNA for the CDR3 is TGTGCCAGCAGCCAAGATCAGGTCGCCTACGAGCAGTACTTC. As protein: CASSQDQVAYEQYF.